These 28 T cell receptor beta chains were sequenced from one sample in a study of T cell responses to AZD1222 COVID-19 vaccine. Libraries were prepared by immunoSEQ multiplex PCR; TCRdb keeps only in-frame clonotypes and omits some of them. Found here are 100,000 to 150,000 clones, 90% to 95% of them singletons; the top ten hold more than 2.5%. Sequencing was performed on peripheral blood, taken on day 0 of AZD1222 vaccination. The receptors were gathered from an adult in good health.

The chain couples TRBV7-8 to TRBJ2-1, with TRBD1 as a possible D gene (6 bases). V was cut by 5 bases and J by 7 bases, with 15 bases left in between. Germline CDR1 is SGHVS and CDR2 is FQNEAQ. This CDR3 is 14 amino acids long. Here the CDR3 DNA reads TGTGCCAGCAGCCCCCAGGGGAACGGGAATGAGCAGTTCTTC. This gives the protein CASSPQGNGNEQFF.

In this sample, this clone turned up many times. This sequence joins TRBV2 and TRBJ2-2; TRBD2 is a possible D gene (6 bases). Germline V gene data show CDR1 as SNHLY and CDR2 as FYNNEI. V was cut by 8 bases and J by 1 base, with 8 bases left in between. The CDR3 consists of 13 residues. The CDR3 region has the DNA TGTGCCAGCGTTAGCGGGAACACCGGGGAGCTGTTTTTT. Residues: CASVSGNTGELFF.

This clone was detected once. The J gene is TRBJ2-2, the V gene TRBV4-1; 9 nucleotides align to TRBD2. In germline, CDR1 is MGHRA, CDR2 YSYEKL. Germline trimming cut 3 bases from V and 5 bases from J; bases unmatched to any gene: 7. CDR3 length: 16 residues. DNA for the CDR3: TGCGCCAGCAGCCAGTGGGCCGCGGGGGGGACCGGGGAGCTGTTTTTT. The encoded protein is CASSQWAAGGTGELFF.

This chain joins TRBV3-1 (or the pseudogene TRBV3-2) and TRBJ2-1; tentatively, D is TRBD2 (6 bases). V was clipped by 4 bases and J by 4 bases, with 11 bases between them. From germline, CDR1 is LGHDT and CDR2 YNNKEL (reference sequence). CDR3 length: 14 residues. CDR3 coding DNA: TGTGCCAGCAGCCTCAGGAGCGGGTACAATGAGCAGTTCTTC. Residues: CASSLRSGYNEQFF.

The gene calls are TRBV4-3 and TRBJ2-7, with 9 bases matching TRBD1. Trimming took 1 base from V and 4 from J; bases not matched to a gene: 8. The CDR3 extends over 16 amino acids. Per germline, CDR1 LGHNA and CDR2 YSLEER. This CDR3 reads CASSQGRRGTGYEQYF. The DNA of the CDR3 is TGCGCCAGCAGCCAAGGAAGGAGAGGGACAGGGTACGAGCAGTACTTC.

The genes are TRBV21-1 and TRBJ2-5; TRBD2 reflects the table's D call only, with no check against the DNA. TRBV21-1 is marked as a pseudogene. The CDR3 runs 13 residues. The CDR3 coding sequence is TGTGCCAGTCTCAGGCGGGGAGGGGAGACCCAGTACTTC. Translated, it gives CASLRRGGETQYF.

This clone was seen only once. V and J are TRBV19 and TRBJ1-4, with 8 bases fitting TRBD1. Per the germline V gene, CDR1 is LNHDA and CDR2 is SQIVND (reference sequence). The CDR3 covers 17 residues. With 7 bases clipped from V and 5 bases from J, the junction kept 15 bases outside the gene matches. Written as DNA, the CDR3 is TGTGCCAGTACAGATCGGGACAGGTCGGACAGAAATGAAAAACTGTTTTTT. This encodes CASTDRDRSDRNEKLFF. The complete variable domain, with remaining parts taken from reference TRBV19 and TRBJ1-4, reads DGGITQSPKYLFRKEGQNVTLSCEQNLNHDAMYWYRQDPGQGLRLIYYSQIVNDFQKGDIAEGYSVSREKKESFPLTVTSAQKNPTAFYLCASTDRDRSDRNEKLFFGSGTQLSVL.

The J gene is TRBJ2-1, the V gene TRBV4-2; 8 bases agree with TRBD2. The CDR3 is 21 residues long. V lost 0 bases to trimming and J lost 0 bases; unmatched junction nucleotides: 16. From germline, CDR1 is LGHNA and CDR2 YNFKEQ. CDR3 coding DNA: TGTGCCAGCAGCCAAGAACGGGAGGGAGCACTAGCGGCCCGCTCCTACAATGAGCAGTTCTTC. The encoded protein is CASSQEREGALAARSYNEQFF.

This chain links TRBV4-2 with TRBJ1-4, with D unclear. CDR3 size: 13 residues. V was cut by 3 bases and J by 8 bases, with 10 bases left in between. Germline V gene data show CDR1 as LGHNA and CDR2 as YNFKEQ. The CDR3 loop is CASSQDRGEKLFF. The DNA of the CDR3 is TGTGCCAGCAGCCAGGACCGGGGAGAAAAACTGTTTTTT.

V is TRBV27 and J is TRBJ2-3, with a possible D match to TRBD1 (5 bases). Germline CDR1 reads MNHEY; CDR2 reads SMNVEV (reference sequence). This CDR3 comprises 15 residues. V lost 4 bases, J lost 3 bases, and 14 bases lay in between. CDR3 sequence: CASSSILGPTDTQYF. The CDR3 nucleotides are TGTGCCAGCAGTTCTATCTTGGGGCCTACAGATACGCAGTATTTT.

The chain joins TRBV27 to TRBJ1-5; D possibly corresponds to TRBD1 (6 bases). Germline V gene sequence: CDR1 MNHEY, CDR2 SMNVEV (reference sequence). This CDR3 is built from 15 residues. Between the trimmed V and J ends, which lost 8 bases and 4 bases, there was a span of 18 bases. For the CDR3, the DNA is TGTGCCAGCCGAGTGTCAGGGGCAGGAAATCAGCCCCAGCATTTT. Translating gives CASRVSGAGNQPQHF.

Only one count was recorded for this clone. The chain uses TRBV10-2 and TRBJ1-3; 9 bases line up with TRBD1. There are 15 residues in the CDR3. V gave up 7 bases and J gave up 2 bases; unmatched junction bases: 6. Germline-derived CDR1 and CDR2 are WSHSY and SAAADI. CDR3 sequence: CASTQQGAAGNTIYF. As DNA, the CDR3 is TGCGCCAGCACCCAACAGGGGGCGGCTGGAAACACCATATATTTT.

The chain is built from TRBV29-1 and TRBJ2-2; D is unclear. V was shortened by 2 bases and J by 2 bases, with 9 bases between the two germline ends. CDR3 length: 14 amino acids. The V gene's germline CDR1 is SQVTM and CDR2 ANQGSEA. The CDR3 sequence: CSVESHLNTGELFF. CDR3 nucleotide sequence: TGCAGCGTTGAATCACACCTAAACACCGGGGAGCTGTTTTTT.

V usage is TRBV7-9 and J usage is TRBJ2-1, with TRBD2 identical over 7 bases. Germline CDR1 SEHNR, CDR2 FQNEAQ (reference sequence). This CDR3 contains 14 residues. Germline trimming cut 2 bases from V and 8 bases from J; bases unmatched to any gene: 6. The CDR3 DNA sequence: TGTGCCAGCAGCTTAACGGGAGGACGGGATGAGCAGTTCTTC. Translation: CASSLTGGRDEQFF. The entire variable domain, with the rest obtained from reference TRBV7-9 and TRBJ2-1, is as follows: DTGVSQNPRHKITKRGQNVTFRCDPISEHNRLYWYRQTLGQGPEFLTYFQNEAQLEKSRLLSDRFSAERPKGSFSTLEIQRTEQGDSAMYLCASSLTGGRDEQFFGPGTRLTVL.

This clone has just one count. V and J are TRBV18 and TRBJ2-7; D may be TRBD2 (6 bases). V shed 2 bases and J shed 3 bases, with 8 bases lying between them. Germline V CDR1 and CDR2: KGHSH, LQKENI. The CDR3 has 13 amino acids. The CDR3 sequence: CASSPLAVYEQYF. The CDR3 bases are TGTGCCAGCTCACCATTAGCGGTCTACGAGCAGTACTTC.

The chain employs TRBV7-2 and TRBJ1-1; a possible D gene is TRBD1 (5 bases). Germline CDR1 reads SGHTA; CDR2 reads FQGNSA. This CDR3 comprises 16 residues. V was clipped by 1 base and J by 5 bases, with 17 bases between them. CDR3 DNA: TGTGCCAGCAGCTTAGGGTCGGGTACAGGAATGACTGAAGCTTTCTTT. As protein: CASSLGSGTGMTEAFF.

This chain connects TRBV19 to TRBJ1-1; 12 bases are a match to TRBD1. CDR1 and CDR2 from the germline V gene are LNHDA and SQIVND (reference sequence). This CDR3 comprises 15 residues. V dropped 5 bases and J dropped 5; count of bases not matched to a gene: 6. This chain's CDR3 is CASSQGGQGATEAFF. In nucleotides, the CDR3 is TGTGCCAGTAGTCAAGGGGGACAGGGGGCAACTGAAGCTTTCTTT. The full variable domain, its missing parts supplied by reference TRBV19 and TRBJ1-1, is DGGITQSPKYLFRKEGQNVTLSCEQNLNHDAMYWYRQDPGQGLRLIYYSQIVNDFQKGDIAEGYSVSREKKESFPLTVTSAQKNPTAFYLCASSQGGQGATEAFFGQGTRLTVV.

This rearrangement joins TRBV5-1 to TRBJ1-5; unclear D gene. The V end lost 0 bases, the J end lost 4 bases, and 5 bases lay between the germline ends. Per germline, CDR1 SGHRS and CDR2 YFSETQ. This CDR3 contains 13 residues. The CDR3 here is CASSLGRNQPQHF. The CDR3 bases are TGCGCCAGCAGCTTGGGCCGGAATCAGCCCCAGCATTTT.

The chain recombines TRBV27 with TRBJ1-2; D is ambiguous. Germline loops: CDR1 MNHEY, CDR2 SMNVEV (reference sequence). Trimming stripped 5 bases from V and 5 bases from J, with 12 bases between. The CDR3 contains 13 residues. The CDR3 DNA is TGTGCCAGCAGTATGGACGGCGGTTATGGCTACACCTTC. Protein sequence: CASSMDGGYGYTF.

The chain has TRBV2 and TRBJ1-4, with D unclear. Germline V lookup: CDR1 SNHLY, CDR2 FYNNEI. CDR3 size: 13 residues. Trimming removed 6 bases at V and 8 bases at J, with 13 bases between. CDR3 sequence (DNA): TGTGCCAGCAGCCCACGACTTGGCGAAAAACTGTTTTTT. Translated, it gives CASSPRLGEKLFF.

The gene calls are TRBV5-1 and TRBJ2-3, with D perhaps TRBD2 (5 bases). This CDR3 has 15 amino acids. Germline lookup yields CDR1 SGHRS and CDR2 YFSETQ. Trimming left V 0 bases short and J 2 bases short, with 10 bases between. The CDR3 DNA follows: TGCGCCAGCAGCTTGGACGGCGGGTACACAGATACGCAGTATTTT. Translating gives CASSLDGGYTDTQYF.

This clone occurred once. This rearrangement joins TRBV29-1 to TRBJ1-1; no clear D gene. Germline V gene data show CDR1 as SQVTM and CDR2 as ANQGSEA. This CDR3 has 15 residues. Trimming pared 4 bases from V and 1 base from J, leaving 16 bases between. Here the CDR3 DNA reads TGCAGCGTTGCGCCCCTCGGACGGCCGAACACTGAAGCTTTCTTT. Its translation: CSVAPLGRPNTEAFF.

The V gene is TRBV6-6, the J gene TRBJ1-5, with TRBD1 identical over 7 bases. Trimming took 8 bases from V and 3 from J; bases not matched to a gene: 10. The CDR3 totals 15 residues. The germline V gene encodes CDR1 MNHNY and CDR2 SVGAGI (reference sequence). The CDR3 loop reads CASRDRDWDNQPQHF. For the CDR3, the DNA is TGTGCCAGCCGAGACAGGGATTGGGACAATCAGCCCCAGCATTTT.

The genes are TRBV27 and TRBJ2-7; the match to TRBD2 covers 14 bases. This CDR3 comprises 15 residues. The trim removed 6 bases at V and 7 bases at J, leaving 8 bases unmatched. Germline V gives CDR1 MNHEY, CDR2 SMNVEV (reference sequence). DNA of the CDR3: TGTGCCAGCAGAATGACTAGCGGGGGGGTGAGGGAGCAGTACTTC. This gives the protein CASRMTSGGVREQYF.

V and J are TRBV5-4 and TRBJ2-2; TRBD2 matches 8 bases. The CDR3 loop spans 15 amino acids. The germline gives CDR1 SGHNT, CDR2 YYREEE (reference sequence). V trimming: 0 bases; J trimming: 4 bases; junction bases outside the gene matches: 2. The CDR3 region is CASSLVTSGTGELFF. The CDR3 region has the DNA TGTGCCAGCAGCTTGGTAACTAGCGGCACCGGGGAGCTGTTTTTT.

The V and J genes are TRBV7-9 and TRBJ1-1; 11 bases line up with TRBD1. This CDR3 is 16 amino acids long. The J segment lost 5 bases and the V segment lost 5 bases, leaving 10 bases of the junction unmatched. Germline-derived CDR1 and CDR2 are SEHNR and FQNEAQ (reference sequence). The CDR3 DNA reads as TGTGCCAGCAGCGGCGCGGACAGGGGGCTAGGGACTGAAGCTTTCTTT. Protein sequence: CASSGADRGLGTEAFF.

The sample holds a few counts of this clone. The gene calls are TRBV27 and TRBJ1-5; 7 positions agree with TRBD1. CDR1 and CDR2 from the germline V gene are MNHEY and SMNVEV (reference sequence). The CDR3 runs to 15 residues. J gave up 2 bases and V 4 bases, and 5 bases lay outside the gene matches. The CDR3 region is CASSSAGTGNQPQHF. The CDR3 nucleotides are TGTGCCAGCAGTTCAGCCGGGACAGGCAATCAGCCCCAGCATTTT.

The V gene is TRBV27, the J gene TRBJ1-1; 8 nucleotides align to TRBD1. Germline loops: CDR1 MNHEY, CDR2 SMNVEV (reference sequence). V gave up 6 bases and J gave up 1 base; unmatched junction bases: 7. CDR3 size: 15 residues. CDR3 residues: CASRRDRGENTEAFF. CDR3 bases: TGTGCCAGCAGACGAGACAGGGGAGAGAACACTGAAGCTTTCTTT.